This entry concerns a single TCR beta chain. Its antigen is unknown. In this CDR3 the conserved last residue, phenylalanine or tryptophan, is missing, so a read error is likely. This entry comes from a study of blood T cells in healthy people across ages. Overall study results and limits: Older age went with lower TCR beta diversity per million T cells, in a roughly linear way.

V dropped 0 bases and J dropped 8 bases, with 5 bases sitting between them. The length of the CDR3 is 12 residues. Germline V CDR1 and CDR2: DFQATT, SNEGSKA (reference sequence). Next came a second PCR, run for about 6 to 11 cycles, which used a sample-barcoded 5' primer along with a J-beta primer mix. TCRdb passed the 5' RACE reads through MiXCR, listing each CDR3 protein once. The sample holds 270,000 or so distinct CDR3 sequences, 25% to 30% seen once. No fewer than 6 million PBMCs went into each sample. There were at least 5.5 micrograms of total RNA extracted from every sample. The rearrangement joins TRBV20-1 to TRBJ1-6; D gene uncertain. The receptor's source is a woman aged 70 to 79 in good health. Specimen: blood. The CDR3 loop reads CSARDRDSPLHS. The CDR3 nucleotides are TGCAGTGCTAGAGATCGCGATTCACCCCTCCACTCT.